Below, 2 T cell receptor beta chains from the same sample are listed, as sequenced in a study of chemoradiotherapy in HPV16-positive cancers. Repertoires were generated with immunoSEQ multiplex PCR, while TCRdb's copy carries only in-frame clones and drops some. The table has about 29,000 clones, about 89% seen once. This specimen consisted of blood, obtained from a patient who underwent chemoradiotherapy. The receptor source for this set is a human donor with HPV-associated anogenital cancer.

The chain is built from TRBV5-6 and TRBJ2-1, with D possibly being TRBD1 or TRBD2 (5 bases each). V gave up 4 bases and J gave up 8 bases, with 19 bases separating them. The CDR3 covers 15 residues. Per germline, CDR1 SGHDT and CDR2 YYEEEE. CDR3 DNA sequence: TGTGCCAGCAGCAAGGGACGACCCCGAGGCGATGAGCAGTTCTTC. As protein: CASSKGRPRGDEQFF.

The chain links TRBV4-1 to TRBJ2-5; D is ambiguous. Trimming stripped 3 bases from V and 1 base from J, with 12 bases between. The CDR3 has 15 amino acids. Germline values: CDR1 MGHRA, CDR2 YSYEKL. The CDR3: CASSQLGWAQETQYF. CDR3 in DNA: TGCGCCAGCAGCCAGCTGGGGTGGGCCCAAGAGACCCAGTACTTC.